This TCR beta chain was sequenced during a study of CD8 T cells in ankylosing spondylitis. Study-wide points: Disease-linked clones bore a CD8+ phenotype and were relatively rare in peripheral blood.

Quantitative 5'-RACE with molecular barcodes produced the TCR beta libraries. MiXCR, applied by TCRdb to the 5' RACE reads, yields one record per CDR3 protein. The sample contains approximately 90,000 distinct CDR3 sequences, over 6.5% of which appear only once. In its sample, this clonotype was seen many times. The antigen remains undetermined. Germline V gene lookup returns CDR1 SEHNR and CDR2 FQNEAQ (reference sequence). The V gene end was trimmed by 5 bases and the J gene end by 3 bases; junction bases not matched to a gene: 11. This CDR3 comprises 17 residues. This TCR was sampled from a male donor with ankylosing spondylitis or in good health (not recorded which). This chain uses TRBV7-9 with TRBJ1-4; TRBD1 agrees at 8 bases. Source material: blood, either unsorted or a sorted T cell fraction (not recorded which). This CDR3 reads CASSRTGLASSNEKLFF. The CDR3 DNA reads as TGTGCCAGCAGCCGGACAGGGTTAGCGTCTTCTAATGAAAAACTGTTTTTT.